This T cell receptor beta chain was obtained from a study of CD8 T cells in ankylosing spondylitis. V was clipped by 7 bases and J by 4 bases; unmatched bases: 8. The germline V gene has CDR1 MNHNS and CDR2 SASEGT. This CDR3 comprises 14 residues. Note on this clonotype: What it binds is unknown.

Points from the study as a whole: The study looked at matched synovial fluid samples from ankylosing spondylitis patients. Disease-linked clones were reported to be significantly enriched there. Before this, some motif variants had been reported in reactive arthritis synovial fluid and blood. A TCR beta motif of under 10 highly homologous variants seemed to mark ankylosing spondylitis blood.

With molecular barcodes, quantitative 5'-RACE was used to make the TCR beta libraries. MiXCR, run by TCRdb on the 5' RACE reads, gives a single entry per CDR3 protein. The repertoire includes around 390,000 distinct CDR3 sequences, 20% to 25% of them detected once, and 15% to 20% sits in the top ten. The specimen was blood, either unsorted or a sorted T cell fraction (not recorded which). This clonotype was obtained from a male donor with ankylosing spondylitis. This chain links TRBV6-1 with TRBJ2-3, with 7 bases matching TRBD2. The CDR3 loop reads CASMRERIADTQYF. The CDR3 DNA follows: TGTGCCAGCATGCGGGAGAGAATCGCAGATACGCAGTATTTT.